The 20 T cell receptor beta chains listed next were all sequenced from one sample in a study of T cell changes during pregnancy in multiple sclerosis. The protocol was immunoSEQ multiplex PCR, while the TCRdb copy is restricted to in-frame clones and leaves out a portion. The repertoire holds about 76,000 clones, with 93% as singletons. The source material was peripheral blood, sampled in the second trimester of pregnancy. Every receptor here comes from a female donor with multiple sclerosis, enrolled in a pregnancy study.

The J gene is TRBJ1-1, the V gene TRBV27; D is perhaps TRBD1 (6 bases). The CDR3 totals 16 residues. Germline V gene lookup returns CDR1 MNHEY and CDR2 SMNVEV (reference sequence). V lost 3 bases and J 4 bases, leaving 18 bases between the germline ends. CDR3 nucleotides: TGTGCCAGCAGTTTCGGGGGGGGGCGCTTTGGCACTGAAGCTTTCTTT. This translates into CASSFGGGRFGTEAFF.

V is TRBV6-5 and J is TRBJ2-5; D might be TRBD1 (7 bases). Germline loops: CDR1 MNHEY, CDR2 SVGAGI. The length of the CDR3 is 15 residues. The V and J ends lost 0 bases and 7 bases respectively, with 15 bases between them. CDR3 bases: TGTGCCAGCAGTTACTCCACAGGGGCCGGGGGGACCCAGTACTTC. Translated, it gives CASSYSTGAGGTQYF.

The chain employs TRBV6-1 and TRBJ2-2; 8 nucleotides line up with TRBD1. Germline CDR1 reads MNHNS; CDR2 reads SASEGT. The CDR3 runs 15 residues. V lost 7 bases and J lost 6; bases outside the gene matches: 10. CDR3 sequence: CASIQGAAGPGELFF. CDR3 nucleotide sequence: TGTGCCAGCATTCAGGGGGCTGCGGGACCCGGGGAGCTGTTTTTT.

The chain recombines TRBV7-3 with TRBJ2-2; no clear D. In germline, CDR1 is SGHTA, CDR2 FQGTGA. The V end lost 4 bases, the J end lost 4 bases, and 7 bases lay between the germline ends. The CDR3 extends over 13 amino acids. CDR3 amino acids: CASSSTGTGELFF. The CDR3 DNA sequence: TGTGCCAGCAGCTCCACCGGCACCGGGGAGCTGTTTTTT.

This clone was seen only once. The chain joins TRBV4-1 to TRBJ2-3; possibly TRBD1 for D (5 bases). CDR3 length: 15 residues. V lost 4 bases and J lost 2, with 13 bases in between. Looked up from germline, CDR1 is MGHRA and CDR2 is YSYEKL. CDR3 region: CASSPQGSPTDTQYF. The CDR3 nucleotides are TGCGCCAGCAGCCCCCAGGGCAGCCCCACAGATACGCAGTATTTT.

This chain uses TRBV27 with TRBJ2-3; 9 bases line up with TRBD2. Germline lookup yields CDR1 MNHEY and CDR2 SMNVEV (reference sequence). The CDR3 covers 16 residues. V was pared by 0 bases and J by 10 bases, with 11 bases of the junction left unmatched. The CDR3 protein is CASSLSSGLAGAAQYF. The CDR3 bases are TGTGCCAGCAGTTTATCGAGCGGGTTAGCGGGGGCTGCGCAGTATTTT.

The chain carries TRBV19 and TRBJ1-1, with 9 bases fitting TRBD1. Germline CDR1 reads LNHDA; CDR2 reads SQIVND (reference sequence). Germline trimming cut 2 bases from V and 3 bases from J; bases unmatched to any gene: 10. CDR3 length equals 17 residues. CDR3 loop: CASSIRGTGPGDTEAFF. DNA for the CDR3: TGTGCCAGTAGTATAAGGGGGACAGGGCCCGGGGACACTGAAGCTTTCTTT.

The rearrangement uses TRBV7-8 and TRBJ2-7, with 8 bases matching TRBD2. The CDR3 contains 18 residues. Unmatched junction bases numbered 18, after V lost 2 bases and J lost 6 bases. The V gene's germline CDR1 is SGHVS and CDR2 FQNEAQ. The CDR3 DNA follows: TGTGCCAGCAGCTTATTTCGGTCGGGACTAGGGCCACTGAGCGAGCAGTACTTC. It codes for CASSLFRSGLGPLSEQYF.

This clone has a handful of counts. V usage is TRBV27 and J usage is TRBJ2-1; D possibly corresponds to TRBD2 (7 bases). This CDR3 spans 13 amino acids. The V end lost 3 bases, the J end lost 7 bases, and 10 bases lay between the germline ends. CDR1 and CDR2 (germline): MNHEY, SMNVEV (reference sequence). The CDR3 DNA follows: TGTGCCAGCAGTTTCGAGGGGGGGAATGAGCAGTTCTTC. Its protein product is CASSFEGGNEQFF.

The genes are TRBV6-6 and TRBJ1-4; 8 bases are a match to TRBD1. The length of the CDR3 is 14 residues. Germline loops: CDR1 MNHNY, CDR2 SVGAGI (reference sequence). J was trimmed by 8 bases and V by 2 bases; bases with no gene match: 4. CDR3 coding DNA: TGTGCCAGCAGTTACCCAGGGGGCGGCGAAAAACTGTTTTTT. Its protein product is CASSYPGGGEKLFF.

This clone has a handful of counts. The CDR3 region has the DNA TGTGCCAGCAGTGAGGGACTCGGAGGCACAGATACGCAGTATTTT. Protein: CASSEGLGGTDTQYF. The rearrangement joins TRBV6-4 to TRBJ2-3; D may be TRBD2 (6 bases). The germline CDR1 and CDR2 sequences are MRHNA and SNTAGT. The V and J ends lost 3 bases and 1 base respectively, with 11 bases between them. The CDR3 is 15 residues long.

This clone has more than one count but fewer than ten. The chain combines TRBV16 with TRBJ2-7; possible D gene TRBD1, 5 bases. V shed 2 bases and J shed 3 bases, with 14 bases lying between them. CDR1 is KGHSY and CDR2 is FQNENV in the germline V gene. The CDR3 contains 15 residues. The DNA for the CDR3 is TGTGCCAGCAGCCAACAGGGTAAGAGTCTCTACGAGCAGTACTTC. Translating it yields CASSQQGKSLYEQYF.

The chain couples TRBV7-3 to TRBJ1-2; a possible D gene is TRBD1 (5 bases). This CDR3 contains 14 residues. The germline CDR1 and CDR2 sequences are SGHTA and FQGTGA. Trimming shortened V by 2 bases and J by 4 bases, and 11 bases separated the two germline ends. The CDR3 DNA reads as TGTGCCAGCAGCTTAGACCAGGGTCCCTATGGCTACACCTTC. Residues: CASSLDQGPYGYTF.

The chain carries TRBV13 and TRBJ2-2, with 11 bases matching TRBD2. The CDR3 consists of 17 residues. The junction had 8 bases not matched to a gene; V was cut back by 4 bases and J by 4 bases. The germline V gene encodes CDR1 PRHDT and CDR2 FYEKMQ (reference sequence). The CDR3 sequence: CASSSPSSGGLTGELFF. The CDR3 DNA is TGTGCCAGCAGCTCGCCCTCTAGCGGGGGGCTCACCGGGGAGCTGTTTTTT.

The CDR3 spells CASSSIYRESTGGTEAFF. DNA for the CDR3: TGCGCCAGCAGCTCCATTTACAGAGAGTCTACAGGGGGCACTGAAGCTTTCTTT. This chain links TRBV5-1 with TRBJ1-1; 8 positions match TRBD1. The V and J ends lost 3 bases and 4 bases, in that order; junction bases with no gene match: 17. The CDR3 has 18 amino acids. Germline V gene lookup returns CDR1 SGHRS and CDR2 YFSETQ.

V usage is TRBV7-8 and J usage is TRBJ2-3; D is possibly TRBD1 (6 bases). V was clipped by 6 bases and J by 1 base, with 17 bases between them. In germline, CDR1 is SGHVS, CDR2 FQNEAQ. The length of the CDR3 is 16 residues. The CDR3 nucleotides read TGTGCCAGCAGAGAACCGATCAGGGGCCGCACAGATACGCAGTATTTT. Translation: CASREPIRGRTDTQYF.

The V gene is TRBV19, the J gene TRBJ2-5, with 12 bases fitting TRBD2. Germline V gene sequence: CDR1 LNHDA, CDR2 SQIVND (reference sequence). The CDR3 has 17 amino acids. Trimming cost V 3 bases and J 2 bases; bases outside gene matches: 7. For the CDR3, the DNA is TGTGCCAGTAGTATGACTAGCGGGGGCCCGCTACAAGAGACCCAGTACTTC. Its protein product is CASSMTSGGPLQETQYF.

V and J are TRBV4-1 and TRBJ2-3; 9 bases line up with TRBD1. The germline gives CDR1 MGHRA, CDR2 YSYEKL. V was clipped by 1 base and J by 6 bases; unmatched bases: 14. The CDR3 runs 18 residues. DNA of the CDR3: TGCGCCAGCAGCCAAGTAATGTTCAACAGGGGGCGCATGGATACGCAGTATTTT. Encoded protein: CASSQVMFNRGRMDTQYF.

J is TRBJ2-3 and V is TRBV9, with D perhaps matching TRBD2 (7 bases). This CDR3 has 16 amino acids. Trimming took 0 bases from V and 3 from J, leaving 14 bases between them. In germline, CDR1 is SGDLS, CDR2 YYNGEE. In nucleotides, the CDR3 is TGTGCCAGCAGCGTAGATCTCGGGGGGCCTACAGATACGCAGTATTTT. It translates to CASSVDLGGPTDTQYF.

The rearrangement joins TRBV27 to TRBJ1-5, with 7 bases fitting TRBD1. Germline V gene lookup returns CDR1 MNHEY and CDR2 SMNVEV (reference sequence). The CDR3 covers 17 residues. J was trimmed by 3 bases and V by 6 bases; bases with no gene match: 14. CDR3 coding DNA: TGTGCCAGCAGAACATTCTTCACGACAGGGACCAATCAGCCCCAGCATTTT. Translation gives CASRTFFTTGTNQPQHF.